One TCR beta chain is described in this entry. This record comes from a study of blood T cell repertoires in COVID-19. About the study: Specimens from acute and convalescent COVID-19 originated in the United States, Italy and Spain. T cells, B-cell-depleted T cells, or PBMCs supplied cDNA or gDNA.

Seattle-derived patients entered the study during active infection and were followed longitudinally. The V segment lost 8 bases and the J segment 3 bases; nucleotides outside the gene matches: 8. Looked up from germline, CDR1 is LNHDA and CDR2 is SQIVND (reference sequence). This CDR3 contains 15 residues. Original processing methods: Reference gene primer amplification gave nucleated cell count estimates. Here immunoSEQ multiplex PCR was the method, and the copy in TCRdb shows in-frame clones only, minus some. The DNA gave D and trimming, while V, J and clone size come from that table. The table records 250,000 to 350,000 clones, approximately 85% of them present only once.

Sample: peripheral blood. This receptor was identified in a human donor with COVID-19, enrolled during active disease. The donor label of this sample is uncertain. This rearrangement joins TRBV19 to TRBJ2-3, with 10 bases fitting TRBD2. The CDR3 DNA is TGTGCCAGTCGTCAAGCGGGGGGGAGTACAGATACGCAGTATTTT. Translation: CASRQAGGSTDTQYF.